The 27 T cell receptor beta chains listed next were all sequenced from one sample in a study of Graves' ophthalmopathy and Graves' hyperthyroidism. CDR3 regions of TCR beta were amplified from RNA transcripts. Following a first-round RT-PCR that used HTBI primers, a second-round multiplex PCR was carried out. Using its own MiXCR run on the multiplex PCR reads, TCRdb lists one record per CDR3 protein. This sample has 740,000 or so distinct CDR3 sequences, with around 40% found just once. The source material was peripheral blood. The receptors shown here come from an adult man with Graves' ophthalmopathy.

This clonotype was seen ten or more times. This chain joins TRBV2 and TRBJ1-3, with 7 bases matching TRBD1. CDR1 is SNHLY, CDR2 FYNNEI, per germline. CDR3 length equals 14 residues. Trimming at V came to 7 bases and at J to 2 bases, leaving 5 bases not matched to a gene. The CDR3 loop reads CASTDRATGNTIYF. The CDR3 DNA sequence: TGTGCCAGCACTGACAGGGCGACTGGAAACACCATATATTTT. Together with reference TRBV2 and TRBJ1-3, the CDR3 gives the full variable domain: EPEVTQTPSHQVTQMGQEVILRCVPISNHLYFYWYRQILGQKVEFLVSFYNNEISEKSEIFDDQFSVERPDGSNFTLKIRSTKLEDSAMYFCASTDRATGNTIYFGEGSWLTVV.

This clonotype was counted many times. CDR3 DNA sequence: TGTGCCATCAGAAGGACTAGCGGGGGGTCCTACGAGCAGTACTTC. Translating gives CAIRRTSGGSYEQYF. The rearrangement links TRBV10-3 to TRBJ2-7; 14 positions agree with TRBD2. The CDR3 contains 15 residues. In germline, CDR1 is ENHRY, CDR2 SYGVKD. V lost 6 bases to trimming and J lost 1 base; unmatched junction nucleotides: 2.

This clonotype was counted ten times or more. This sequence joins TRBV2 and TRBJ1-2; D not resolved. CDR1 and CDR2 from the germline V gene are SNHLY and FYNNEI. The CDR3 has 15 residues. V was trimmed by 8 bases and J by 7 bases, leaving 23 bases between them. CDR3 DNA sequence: TGTGCCAGCGTAGGGCAAGCGAAGGTTTCCTCTGGCTACACCTTC. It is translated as CASVGQAKVSSGYTF. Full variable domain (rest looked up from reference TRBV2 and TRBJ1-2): EPEVTQTPSHQVTQMGQEVILRCVPISNHLYFYWYRQILGQKVEFLVSFYNNEISEKSEIFDDQFSVERPDGSNFTLKIRSTKLEDSAMYFCASVGQAKVSSGYTFGSGTRLTVV.

Here the CDR3 DNA reads TGTGCCAGCAGCCAAGCCAAGCGGGGGGGCCTTTTGTCAGAGACCCAGTACTTC. This sequence encodes CASSQAKRGGLLSETQYF. V and J are TRBV7-2 and TRBJ2-5, with 10 positions matching TRBD2. CDR3 length: 18 residues. Losses at the gene ends were 5 bases for V and 4 bases for J; bases not matched to a gene: 16. The germline gives CDR1 SGHTA, CDR2 FQGNSA.

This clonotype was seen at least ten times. The CDR3 DNA reads as TGTGCCAGCAGCCCGTCTACTGGCTATGGCTACACCTTC. Translated, it gives CASSPSTGYGYTF. This chain links TRBV7-3 with TRBJ1-2; no reliable D call. V lost 5 bases, J lost 4 bases, and 11 bases lay in between. Germline loops: CDR1 SGHTA, CDR2 FQGTGA. The CDR3 extends over 13 amino acids. The whole variable domain, remainder taken from reference TRBV7-3 and TRBJ1-2, is GAGVSQTPSNKVTEKGKYVELRCDPISGHTALYWYRQSLGQGPEFLIYFQGTGAADDSGLPNDRFFAVRPEGSVSTLKIQRTERGDSAVYLCASSPSTGYGYTFGSGTRLTVV.

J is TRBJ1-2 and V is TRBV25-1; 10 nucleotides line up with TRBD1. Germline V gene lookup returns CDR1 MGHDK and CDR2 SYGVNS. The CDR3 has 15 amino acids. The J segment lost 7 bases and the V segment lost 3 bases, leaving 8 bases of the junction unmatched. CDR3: CASSDPGQGKGGYTF. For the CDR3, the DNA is TGTGCCAGCAGTGATCCGGGACAGGGGAAGGGTGGCTACACCTTC.

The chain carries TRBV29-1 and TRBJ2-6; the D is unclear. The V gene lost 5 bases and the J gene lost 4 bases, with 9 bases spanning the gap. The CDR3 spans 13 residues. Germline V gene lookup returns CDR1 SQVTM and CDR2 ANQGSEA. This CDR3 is CSVTSNGANVLTF. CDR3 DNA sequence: TGCAGCGTTACCTCAAACGGGGCCAACGTCCTGACTTTC.

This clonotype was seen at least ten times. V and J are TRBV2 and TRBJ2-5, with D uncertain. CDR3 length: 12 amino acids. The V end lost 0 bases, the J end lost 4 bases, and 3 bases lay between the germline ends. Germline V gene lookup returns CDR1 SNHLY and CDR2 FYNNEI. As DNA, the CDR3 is TGTGCCAGCAGTGAAGCAACAGAGACCCAGTACTTC. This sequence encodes CASSEATETQYF.

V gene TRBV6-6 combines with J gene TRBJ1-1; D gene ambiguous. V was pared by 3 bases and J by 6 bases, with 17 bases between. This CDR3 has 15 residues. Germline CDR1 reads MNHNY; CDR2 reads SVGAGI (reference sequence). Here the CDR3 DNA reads TGTGCCAGCAGTTATCTCGGCCCGGCGGGCGCTGAAGCTTTCTTT. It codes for CASSYLGPAGAEAFF.

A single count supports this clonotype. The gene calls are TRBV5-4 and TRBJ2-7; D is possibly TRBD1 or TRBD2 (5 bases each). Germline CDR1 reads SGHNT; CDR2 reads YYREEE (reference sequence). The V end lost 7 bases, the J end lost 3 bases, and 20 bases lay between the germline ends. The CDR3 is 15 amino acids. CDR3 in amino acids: CASLRGAQGSYEQYF. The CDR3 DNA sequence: TGTGCCAGCTTACGAGGGGCCCAAGGAAGCTACGAGCAGTACTTC.

Here the CDR3 DNA reads TGTGCCAGCACAGACAGGGAGAATGGCTACACCTTC. Its translation is CASTDRENGYTF. The V call is TRBV10-3, the J call TRBJ1-2, with 7 bases lining up with TRBD1. Losses at the gene ends were 10 bases for V and 6 bases for J; bases not matched to a gene: 8. This CDR3 is built from 12 residues. Germline V gene sequence: CDR1 ENHRY, CDR2 SYGVKD.

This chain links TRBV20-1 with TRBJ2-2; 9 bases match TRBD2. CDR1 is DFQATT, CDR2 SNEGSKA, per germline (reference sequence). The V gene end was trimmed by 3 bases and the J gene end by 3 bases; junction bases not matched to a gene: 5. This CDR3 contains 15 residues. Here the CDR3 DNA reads TGCAGTGCTAGGGCTAGCGGGGAGGACACCGGGGAGCTGTTTTTT. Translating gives CSARASGEDTGELFF.

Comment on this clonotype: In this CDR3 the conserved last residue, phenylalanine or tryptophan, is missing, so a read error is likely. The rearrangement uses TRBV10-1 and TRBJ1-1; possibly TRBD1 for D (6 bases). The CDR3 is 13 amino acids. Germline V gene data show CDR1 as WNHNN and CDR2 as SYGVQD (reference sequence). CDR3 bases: TGCGCCAGCATTGAGGGGGAAGGGCCTGAAGCTTTCCTT. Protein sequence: CASIEGEGPEAFL.

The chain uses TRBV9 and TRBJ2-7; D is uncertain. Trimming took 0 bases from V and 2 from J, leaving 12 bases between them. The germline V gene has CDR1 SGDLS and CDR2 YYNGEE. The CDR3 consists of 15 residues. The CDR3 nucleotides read TGTGCCAGCAGCGTAGCAGGTGACGGACCCTACGAGCAGTACTTC. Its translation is CASSVAGDGPYEQYF. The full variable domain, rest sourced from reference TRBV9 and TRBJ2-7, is DSGVTQTPKHLITATGQRVTLRCSPRSGDLSVYWYQQSLDQGLQFLIQYYNGEERAKGNILERFSAQQFPDLHSELNLSSLELGDSALYFCASSVAGDGPYEQYFGPGTRLTVT.

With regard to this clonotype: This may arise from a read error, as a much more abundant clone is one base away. CDR3 in DNA: TGTGCCGGCAGCTACCTACAGGGAAACACTGAAGCTTTCTTT. Encoded protein: CAGSYLQGNTEAFF. The chain carries TRBV7-9 and TRBJ1-1, with a weak D call TRBD1 (6 bases). CDR3 size: 14 residues. CDR1 and CDR2 from the germline V gene are SEHNR and FQNEAQ (reference sequence).

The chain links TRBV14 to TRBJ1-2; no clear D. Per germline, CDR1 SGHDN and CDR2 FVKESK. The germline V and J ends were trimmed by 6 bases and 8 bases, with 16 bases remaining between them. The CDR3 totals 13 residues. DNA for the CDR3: TGTGCCAGCAGTTCCCGCGGAAGGATGGGCTACACCTTC. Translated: CASSSRGRMGYTF.

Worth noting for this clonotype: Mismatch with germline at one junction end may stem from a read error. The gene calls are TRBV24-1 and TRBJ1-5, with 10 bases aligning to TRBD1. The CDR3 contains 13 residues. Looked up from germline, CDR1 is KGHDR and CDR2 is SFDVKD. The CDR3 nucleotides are TGTGTCACCAGTGGGACAGGGGATCAGCCCCAGCATTTT. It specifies CVTSGTGDQPQHF.

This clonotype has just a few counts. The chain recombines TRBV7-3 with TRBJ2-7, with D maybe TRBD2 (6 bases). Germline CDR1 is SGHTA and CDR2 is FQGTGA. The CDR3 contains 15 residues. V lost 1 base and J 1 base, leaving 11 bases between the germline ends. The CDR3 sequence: CASSLNPGGSYEQYF. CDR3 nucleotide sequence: TGTGCCAGCAGCTTAAACCCCGGGGGTTCCTACGAGCAGTACTTC.

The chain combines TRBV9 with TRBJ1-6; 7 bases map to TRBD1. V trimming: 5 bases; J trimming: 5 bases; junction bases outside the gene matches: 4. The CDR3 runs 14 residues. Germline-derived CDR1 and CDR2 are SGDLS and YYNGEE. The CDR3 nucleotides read TGTGCCAGCAGTGACAGGGTTCATAATTCACCCCTCCACTTT. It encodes CASSDRVHNSPLHF.

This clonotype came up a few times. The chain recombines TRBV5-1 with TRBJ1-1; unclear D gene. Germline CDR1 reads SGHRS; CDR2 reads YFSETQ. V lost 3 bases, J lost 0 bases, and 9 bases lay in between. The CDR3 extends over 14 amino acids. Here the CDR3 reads CASSYAQMNTEAFF. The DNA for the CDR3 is TGCGCCAGCAGCTACGCTCAGATGAACACTGAAGCTTTCTTT.

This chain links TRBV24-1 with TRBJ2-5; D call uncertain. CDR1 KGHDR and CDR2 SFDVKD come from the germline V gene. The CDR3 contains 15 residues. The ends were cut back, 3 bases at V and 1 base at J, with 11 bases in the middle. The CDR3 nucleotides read TGTGCCACCAGTGATACGACCGAACTCCAAGAGACCCAGTACTTC. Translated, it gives CATSDTTELQETQYF.

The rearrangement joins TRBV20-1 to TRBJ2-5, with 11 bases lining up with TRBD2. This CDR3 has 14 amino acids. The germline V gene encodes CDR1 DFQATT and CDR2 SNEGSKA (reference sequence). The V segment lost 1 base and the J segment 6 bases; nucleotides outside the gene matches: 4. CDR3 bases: TGCAGTGCTAGAGGTAGCGGGAGGGCCCAGACCCAGTACTTC. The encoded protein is CSARGSGRAQTQYF.

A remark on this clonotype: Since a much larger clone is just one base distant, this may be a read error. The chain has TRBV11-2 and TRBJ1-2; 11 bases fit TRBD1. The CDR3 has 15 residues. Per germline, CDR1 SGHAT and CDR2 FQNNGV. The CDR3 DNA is TGTGCCGGCAGCTTTAGGGACAGGGGGGGAGATGGCTACACCTTC. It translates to CAGSFRDRGGDGYTF.

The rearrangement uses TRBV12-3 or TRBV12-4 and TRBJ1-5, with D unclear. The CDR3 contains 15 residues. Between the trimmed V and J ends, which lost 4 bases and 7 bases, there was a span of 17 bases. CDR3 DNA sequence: TGTGCCAGCAGTTCCTCTGTAGCAAGCGGACAGCCCCAGCATTTT. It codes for CASSSSVASGQPQHF.

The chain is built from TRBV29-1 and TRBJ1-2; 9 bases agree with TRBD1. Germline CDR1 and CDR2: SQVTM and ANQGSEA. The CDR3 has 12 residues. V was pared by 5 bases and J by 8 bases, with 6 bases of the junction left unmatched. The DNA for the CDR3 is TGCAGCGTTACACAGGGGGCGGGAGGCTACACCTTC. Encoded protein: CSVTQGAGGYTF.

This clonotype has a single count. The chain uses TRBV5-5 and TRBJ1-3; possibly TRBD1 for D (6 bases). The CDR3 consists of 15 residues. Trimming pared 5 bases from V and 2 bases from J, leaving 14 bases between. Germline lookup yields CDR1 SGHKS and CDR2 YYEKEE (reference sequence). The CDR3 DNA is TGTGCCAGCAGTAAAGGGGGAATGGCTGGAAACACCATATATTTT. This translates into CASSKGGMAGNTIYF.

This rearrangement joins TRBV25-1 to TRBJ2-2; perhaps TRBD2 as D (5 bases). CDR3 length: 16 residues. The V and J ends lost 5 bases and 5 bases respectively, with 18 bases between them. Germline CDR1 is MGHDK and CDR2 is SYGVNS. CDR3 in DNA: TGTGCCAGCAGTTACCCGGGTTCTTCGGGAACCGGGGAGCTGTTTTTT. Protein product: CASSYPGSSGTGELFF.